This TCR beta chain was profiled in a study of blood T cell repertoires in COVID-19. Study-wide background: Some COVID-19 samples were acute and others convalescent; all came from the United States, Italy and Spain. PBMCs, B-cell-depleted T cells, or T cells were the source of the cDNA or gDNA that made up the material.

Authors' methods: Estimates of nucleated cell counts were drawn from the amplification of reference gene primers. Using immunoSEQ multiplex PCR, the repertoire was profiled, and TCRdb retains in-frame clones only, with some absent. D and trimming were read from the DNA, whereas the V and J calls and clone size are those reported in that table. The data hold around 100,000 clones, with roughly 88% observed a single time. Input material: peripheral blood. This TCR was sampled from a human donor in a cohort sampled during active COVID-19.

The CDR3 protein is CASSGRASGRSYNEQFF. The DNA for the CDR3 is TGTGCCAGCAGCGGGAGGGCTAGCGGGAGAAGTTACAATGAGCAGTTCTTC. The V call is TRBV2, the J call TRBJ2-1, with 10 bases matching TRBD2. This CDR3 region has 17 residues. Germline CDR1 and CDR2: SNHLY and FYNNEI. V was pared by 6 bases and J by 4 bases, with 12 bases of the junction left unmatched.